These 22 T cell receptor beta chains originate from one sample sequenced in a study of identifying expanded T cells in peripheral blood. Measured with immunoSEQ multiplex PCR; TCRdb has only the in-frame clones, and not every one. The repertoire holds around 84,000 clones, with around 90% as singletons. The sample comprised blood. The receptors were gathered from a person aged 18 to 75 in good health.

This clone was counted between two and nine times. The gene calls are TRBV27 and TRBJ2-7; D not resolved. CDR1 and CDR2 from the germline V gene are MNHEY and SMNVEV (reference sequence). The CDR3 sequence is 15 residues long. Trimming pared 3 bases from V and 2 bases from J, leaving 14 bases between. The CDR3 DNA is TGTGCCAGCAGTTTCGTTCGGGCCGAAACCTACGAGCAGTACTTC. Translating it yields CASSFVRAETYEQYF.

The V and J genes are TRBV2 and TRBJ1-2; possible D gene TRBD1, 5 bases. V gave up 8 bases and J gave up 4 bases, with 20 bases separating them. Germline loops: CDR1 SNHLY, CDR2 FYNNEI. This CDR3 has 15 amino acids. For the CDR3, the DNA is TGTGCCAGCCAGCAGGGAGAGAGACACAGCTATGGCTACACCTTC. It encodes CASQQGERHSYGYTF.

CDR3 sequence (DNA): TGTGCCTGGAGCCTAGCGGGGGGCCATGAGCAGTTCTTC. It is translated as CAWSLAGGHEQFF. The chain employs TRBV30 and TRBJ2-1; TRBD2 matches 11 bases. The CDR3 extends over 13 amino acids. The V gene's germline CDR1 is GTSNPN and CDR2 SVGIG (reference sequence). The trim removed 3 bases at V and 8 bases at J, leaving 3 bases unmatched.

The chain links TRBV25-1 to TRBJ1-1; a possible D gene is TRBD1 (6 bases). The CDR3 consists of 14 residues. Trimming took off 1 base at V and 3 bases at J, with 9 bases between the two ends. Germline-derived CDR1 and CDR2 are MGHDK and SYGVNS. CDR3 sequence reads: CASSEWGGHTEAFF. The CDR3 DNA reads TGTGCCAGCAGTGAATGGGGGGGGCACACTGAAGCTTTCTTT.

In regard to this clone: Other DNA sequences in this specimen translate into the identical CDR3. The CDR3 loop reads CSVEGPGLAVEETQYF. The DNA of the CDR3 is TGCAGCGTTGAAGGCCCGGGACTAGCGGTGGAGGAGACCCAGTACTTC. The rearrangement uses TRBV29-1 and TRBJ2-5, with TRBD2 matching over 11 bases. CDR3 length: 16 residues. With 1 base clipped from V and 5 bases from J, the junction kept 9 bases outside the gene matches. Germline lookup yields CDR1 SQVTM and CDR2 ANQGSEA.

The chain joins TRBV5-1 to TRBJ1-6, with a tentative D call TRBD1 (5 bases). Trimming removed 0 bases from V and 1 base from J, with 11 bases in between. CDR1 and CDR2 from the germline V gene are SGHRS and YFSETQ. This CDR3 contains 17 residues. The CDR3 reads CASSLVGGGSYNSPLHF. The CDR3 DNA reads TGCGCCAGCAGCTTGGTCGGTGGGGGATCCTATAATTCACCCCTCCACTTT.

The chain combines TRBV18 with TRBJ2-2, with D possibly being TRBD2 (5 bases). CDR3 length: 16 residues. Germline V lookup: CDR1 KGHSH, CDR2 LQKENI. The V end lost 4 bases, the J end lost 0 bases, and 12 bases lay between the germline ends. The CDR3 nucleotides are TGTGCCAGCTCACTAAACGCCGGGACGAACACCGGGGAGCTGTTTTTT. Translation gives CASSLNAGTNTGELFF.

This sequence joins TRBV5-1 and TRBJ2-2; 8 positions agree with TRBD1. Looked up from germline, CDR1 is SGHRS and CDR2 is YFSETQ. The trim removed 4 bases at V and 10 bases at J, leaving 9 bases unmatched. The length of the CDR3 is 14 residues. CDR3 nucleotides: TGCGCCAGCAGCCCCCCAGGGGGCTCGGCGGAGCTGTTTTTT. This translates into CASSPPGGSAELFF.

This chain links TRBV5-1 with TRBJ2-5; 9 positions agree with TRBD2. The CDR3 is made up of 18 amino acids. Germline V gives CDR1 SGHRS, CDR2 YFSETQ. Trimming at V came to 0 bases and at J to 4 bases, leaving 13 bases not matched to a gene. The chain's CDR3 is CASSLAGAGGPYGETQYF. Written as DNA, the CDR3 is TGCGCCAGCAGCTTGGCGGGAGCGGGGGGCCCCTATGGAGAGACCCAGTACTTC.

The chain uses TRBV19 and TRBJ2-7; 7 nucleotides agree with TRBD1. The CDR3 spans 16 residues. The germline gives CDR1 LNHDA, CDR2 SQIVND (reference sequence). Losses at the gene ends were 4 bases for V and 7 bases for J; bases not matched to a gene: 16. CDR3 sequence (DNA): TGTGCCAGTAGTACCCGGGACAGACTCAGACCGGGGGAGCAGTACTTC. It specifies CASSTRDRLRPGEQYF.

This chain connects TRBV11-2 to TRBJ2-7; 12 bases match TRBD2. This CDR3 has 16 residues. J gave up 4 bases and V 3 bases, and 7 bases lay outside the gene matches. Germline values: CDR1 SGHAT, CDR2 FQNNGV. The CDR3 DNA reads TGTGCCAGCAGCTTCCCCCTAGCGGGAGGGCCATACGAGCAGTACTTC. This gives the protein CASSFPLAGGPYEQYF.

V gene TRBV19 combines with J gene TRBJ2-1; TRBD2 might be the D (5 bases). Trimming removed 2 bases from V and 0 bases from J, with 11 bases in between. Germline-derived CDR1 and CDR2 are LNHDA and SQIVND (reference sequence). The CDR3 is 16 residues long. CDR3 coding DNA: TGTGCCAGTAGTATAATCAGCGGAGGCTCCTACAATGAGCAGTTCTTC. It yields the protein CASSIISGGSYNEQFF.

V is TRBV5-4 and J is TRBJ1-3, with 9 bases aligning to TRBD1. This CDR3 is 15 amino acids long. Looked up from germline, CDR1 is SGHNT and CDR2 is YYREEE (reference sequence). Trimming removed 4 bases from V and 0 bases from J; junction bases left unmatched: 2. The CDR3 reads CASSKGQGSGNTIYF. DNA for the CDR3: TGTGCCAGCAGCAAGGGACAGGGCTCTGGAAACACCATATATTTT.

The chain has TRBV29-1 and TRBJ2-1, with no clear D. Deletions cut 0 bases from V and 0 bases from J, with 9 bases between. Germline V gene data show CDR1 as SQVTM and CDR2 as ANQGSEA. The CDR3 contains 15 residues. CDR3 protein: CSVEDPESSYNEQFF. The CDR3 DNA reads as TGCAGCGTTGAAGACCCCGAAAGCTCCTACAATGAGCAGTTCTTC.

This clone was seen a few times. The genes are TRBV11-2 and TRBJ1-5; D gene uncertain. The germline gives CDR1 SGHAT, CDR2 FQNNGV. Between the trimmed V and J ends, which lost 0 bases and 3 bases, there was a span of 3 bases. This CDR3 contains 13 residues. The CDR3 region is CASSLEVNQPQHF. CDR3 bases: TGTGCCAGCAGCTTAGAAGTCAATCAGCCCCAGCATTTT.

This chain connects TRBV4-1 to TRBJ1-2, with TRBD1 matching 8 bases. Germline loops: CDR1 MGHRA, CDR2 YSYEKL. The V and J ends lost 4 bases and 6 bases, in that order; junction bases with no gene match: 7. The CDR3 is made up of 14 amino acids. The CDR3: CASSRNQGADGYTF. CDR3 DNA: TGCGCCAGCAGCCGTAACCAGGGGGCGGATGGCTACACCTTC.

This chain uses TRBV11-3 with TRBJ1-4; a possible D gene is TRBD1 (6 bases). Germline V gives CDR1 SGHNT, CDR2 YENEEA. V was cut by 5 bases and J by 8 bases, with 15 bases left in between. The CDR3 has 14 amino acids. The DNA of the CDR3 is TGTGCCAGCAGCCTCGGCGGGGGCAGAGAAAAACTGTTTTTT. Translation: CASSLGGGREKLFF. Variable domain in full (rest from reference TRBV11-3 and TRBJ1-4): EAGVVQSPRYKIIEKKQPVAFWCNPISGHNTLYWYLQNLGQGPELLIRYENEEAVDDSQLPKDRFSAERLKGVDSTLKIQPAELGDSAVYLCASSLGGGREKLFFGSGTQLSVL.

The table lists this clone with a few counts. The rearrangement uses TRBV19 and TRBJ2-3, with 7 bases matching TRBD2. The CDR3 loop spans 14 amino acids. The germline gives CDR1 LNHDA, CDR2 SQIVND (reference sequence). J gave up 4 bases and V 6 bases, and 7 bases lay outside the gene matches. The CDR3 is CASRTSSISDTQYF. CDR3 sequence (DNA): TGTGCCAGTAGGACTAGCTCTATCTCAGATACGCAGTATTTT. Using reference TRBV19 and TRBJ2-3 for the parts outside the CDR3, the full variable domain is DGGITQSPKYLFRKEGQNVTLSCEQNLNHDAMYWYRQDPGQGLRLIYYSQIVNDFQKGDIAEGYSVSREKKESFPLTVTSAQKNPTAFYLCASRTSSISDTQYFGPGTRLTVL.

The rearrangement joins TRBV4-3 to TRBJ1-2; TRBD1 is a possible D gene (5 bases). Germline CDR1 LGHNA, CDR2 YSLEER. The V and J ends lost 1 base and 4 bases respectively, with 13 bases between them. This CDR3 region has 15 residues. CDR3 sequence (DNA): TGCGCCAGCAGCCAAGGCCGGGGACTCGCCTATGGCTACACCTTC. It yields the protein CASSQGRGLAYGYTF.

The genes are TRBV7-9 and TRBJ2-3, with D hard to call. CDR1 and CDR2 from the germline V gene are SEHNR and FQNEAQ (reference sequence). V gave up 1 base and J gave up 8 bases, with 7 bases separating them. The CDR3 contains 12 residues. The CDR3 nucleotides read TGTGCCAGCAGCTTAGATCTAGGTACGCAGTATTTT. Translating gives CASSLDLGTQYF.

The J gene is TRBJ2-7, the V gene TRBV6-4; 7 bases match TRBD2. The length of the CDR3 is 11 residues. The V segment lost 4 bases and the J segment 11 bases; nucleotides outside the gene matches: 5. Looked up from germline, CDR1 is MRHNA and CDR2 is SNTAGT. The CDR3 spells CASSAGGVKYF. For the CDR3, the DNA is TGTGCCAGCAGTGCTGGGGGGGTGAAGTACTTC.

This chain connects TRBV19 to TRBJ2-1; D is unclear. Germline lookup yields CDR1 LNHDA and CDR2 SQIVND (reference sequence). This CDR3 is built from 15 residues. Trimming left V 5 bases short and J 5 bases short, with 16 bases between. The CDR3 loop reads CASSQAPPRDNEQFF. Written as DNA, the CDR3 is TGTGCCAGTAGTCAGGCGCCACCTCGTGACAATGAGCAGTTCTTC.